Sequencing of this T cell receptor (beta chain) was carried out in a study of shared clonotypes between healthy human individuals. Overall study context: Every donor yielded three CD4 naive, three CD4 memory, two CD8 naive and one CD8 memory plate.

Terminally differentiated effector memory CD45RA+ cells were excluded from the naive CD8 cells, which were CD45RO-negative and positively selected for CCR7. Profiling relied on immunoSEQ multiplex PCR, and the TCRdb table lists in-frame clones only, not all of them. The sample holds 800,000 or so clones, about 97% seen once. Trimming left V 0 bases short and J 3 bases short, with 9 bases between. This CDR3 contains 13 residues. CDR1 and CDR2 from the germline V gene are SQVTM and ANQGSEA. The chain uses TRBV29-1 and TRBJ2-7; tentatively, D is TRBD1 (6 bases). The sample comprised naive CD8+ T cells sorted from blood. This TCR was recovered from a man in his thirties or forties in good health. The CDR3 reads CSVEDQDSYEQYF. CDR3 nucleotide sequence: TGCAGCGTTGAAGATCAGGACAGCTACGAGCAGTACTTC.